This T cell receptor beta chain stems from a study of T cell changes during pregnancy in multiple sclerosis. The germline V gene has CDR1 SGHRS and CDR2 YFSETQ. The CDR3 contains 14 residues. V was clipped by 0 bases and J by 4 bases, with 10 bases between them. Some clones are missing from TCRdb's copy, which holds only in-frame ones; the method was immunoSEQ multiplex PCR. The table records roughly 53,000 clones, roughly 93% of them present only once. The material was CD4+ T cells from peripheral blood mononuclear cells, obtained in the second trimester of pregnancy. The chain couples TRBV5-1 to TRBJ1-2, with D maybe TRBD1 (5 bases). The clonotype comes from a female donor in good health, enrolled as a control in a pregnancy study. CDR3 nucleotide sequence: TGCGCCAGCAGCTTGGGACAGAAACTCTATGGCTACACCTTC. This encodes CASSLGQKLYGYTF.